Sequencing of this T cell receptor (beta chain) was carried out in a study of shared clonotypes between healthy human individuals (dated by TCRdb to the early 2020s). In terms of the full investigation: A few men and a couple of women, aged 18 to 49 years, made up the cohort. To estimate repertoire size and how much clonotypes are shared between individuals, the study performed deep sequencing of blood TCR repertoires from a few healthy adults. For each donor, CD4 naive and CD4 memory were each given three plates, CD8 naive was given two plates, and CD8 memory was given one plate. To increase sequencing depth and limit assay-specific biases, TCR repertoire library preparation and sequencing were carried out by different laboratories using diverse techniques. Each donor's leukapheresis produced roughly between roughly 0.85 and 9.5 billion PBMCs.

Broader findings and caveats from the paper: The small number of donors limited the genetic and exposure-history diversity represented. Rarefaction of sorted-subset datasets indicated incomplete sequencing despite the large sequencing depth. Naive subsets generally had larger estimated clonotype richness than memory subsets. Sampling was restricted to blood, and TCR repertoires in tissue are likely to differ from TCR repertoires in blood. Around 5.4% of naive CD4, 3% to 4% of naive CD8, approximately 2.2% of memory CD4, and 0.35% to 0.4% of memory CD8 clonotypes were shared across several donors. Compared with non-shared clonotypes, clonotypes shared by all four sorted-subset donors had higher generation probabilities. Based on pairwise subsampling, the degree of clonotype sharing among donors was expected to be affected by sequencing depth.

TCR CDR3 regions were amplified from genomic DNA by multiplex PCR using the deep immunoSEQ assay. Extracted genomic DNA from each cell subset was distributed evenly across all wells of several immunoSEQ 96-well plates, and each plate was treated as a replicate. For sorted subsets, about 200 ng genomic DNA, equal to 25,000 to 35,000 T cell genomes, was loaded into each replicate PCR. Purified libraries were quantified with a Qubit 3.0 fluorometer, sized on a Bioanalyzer 2100, and re-quantified with the KAPA Library Quantification kit. A separate single-read 150-cycle Illumina NextSeq 550 flow cell was used to sequence each immunoSEQ 96-well plate. Processing in the source paper ran as follows. Because the immunoSEQ output included only junctional sequences and no quality scores, the filtering could not be the same as the filtering used for full-length reads. Sequences were annotated with PyIR, a Python wrapper for IgBLAST v1.9, using IMGT germline references to assign V/J genes and CDR3. Reads were removed for weak V/J assignments (E-value above 1e-6), missing CDR3, stop codons, out-of-frame junctions, or ambiguous translated residues. V3J clonotypes were defined as sequences sharing the same inferred V gene, J gene, and CDR3 amino acid sequence. To compute the percentage overlap between repertoires, the number of shared unique clonotypes was divided by the size of the smaller repertoire. Three approaches were used to assess repertoire richness: RTK rarefaction, the Chao1 estimator, and Recon v2.1 estimates of unobserved clonotypes. Generation probabilities were computed with OLGA for all TCRbeta clonotypes obtained by the gDNA method from a few donors. Not all clones reach the TCRdb copy of this immuneACCESS table, which keeps in-frame sequences only. Checked studies attribute under half of the gap to unresolved V genes and leave the rest unexplained. That table supplies the V and J calls and clone size; D and trimming were determined from the DNA. The sample table holds around 1.9 million clones, of which about 92% were seen once. The top ten clonotypes cover 1.5% to 2% of the sample.

CD8 naive samples were obtained by positive selection for CCR7 among CD45RO-negative cells, yielding a CD45RA+CCR7+ population from which TemRA cells were excluded. The donors were healthy, HIV-negative adults with no recently reported acute infections or vaccinations. All donors were Caucasian adults living in Nashville, Tennessee, USA. After blood collection by leukapheresis, PBMCs were isolated using Ficoll-Histopaque density gradient centrifugation and then cryopreserved in the vapor phase of liquid nitrogen. Analytical flow cytometry was used to check the purity and quantity of each magnetically sorted T cell population. Genomic DNA was isolated from each sorted fraction and quantified by UV absorbance on a Nanodrop 2000c. Spanning cysteine to phenylalanine, the CDR3 consists of 14 amino acids. Only CDR3 DNA is held: 42 bases, read in frame from base 1. CDR1 and CDR2 are read off the germline V gene as MNHEY and SVGAGI. The germline V and J ends show losses of 0 bases and 9 bases respectively, and no gene match explains 0 bases of the junction.

On this clone itself: No cognate antigen has been identified for it. Base qualities were left out, and no much larger clone turns up one base away.

This clonotype originated in a man between 18 and 29 years old in good health. Some clones in this sample may be carry-over from other donors' samples. The sample comprised naive CD8+ T cells from PBMCs. The cell subset or site label on this specimen signifies: CD45RA+CCR7+. This chain is built from TRBV6-5 and TRBJ2-1; 12 central nucleotides agree with TRBD2. In nucleotide form, the sequence is TGTGCCAGCAGTTACTCGGGACTAGCGGGTGAGCAGTTCTTC. Translated, it gives CASSYSGLAGEQFF.